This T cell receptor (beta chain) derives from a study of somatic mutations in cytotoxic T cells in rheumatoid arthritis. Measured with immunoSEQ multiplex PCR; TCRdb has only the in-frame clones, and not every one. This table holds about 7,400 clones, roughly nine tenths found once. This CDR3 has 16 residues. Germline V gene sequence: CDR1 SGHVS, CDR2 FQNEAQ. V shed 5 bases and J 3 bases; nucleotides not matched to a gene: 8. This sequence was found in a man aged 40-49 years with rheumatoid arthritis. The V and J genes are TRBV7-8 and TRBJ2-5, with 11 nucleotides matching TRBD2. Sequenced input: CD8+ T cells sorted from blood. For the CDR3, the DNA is TGTGCCAGCAGCCTGAAGACTAGCGGGGCCGAAGAGACCCAGTACTTC. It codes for CASSLKTSGAEETQYF.